The 22 T cell receptor beta chains presented below share a single source sample, sequenced in a study of T cells in narcolepsy. Measured with immunoSEQ multiplex PCR; TCRdb has only the in-frame clones, and not every one. The sample lists fewer than 35,000 clones, over 80% occurring once. Material for sequencing was CD45RA- memory CD4+ T cells from PBMCs. All receptors derive from a human donor with narcolepsy.

This chain links TRBV6-9 with TRBJ1-1, with 11 bases that match TRBD1. Trimming at V came to 5 bases and at J to 4 bases, leaving 3 bases not matched to a gene. This CDR3 has 14 residues. From germline, CDR1 is MNHGY and CDR2 SVAAGI. The CDR3 coding sequence is TGTGCCAGCAGTGTAGGGACAGGGGGCACTGAAGCTTTCTTT. This translates into CASSVGTGGTEAFF.

CDR3 amino acids: CASSPQTGANSPLHF. Written as DNA, the CDR3 is TGTGCCAGCAGTCCCCAGACAGGAGCCAATTCACCCCTCCACTTT. The chain joins TRBV25-1 to TRBJ1-6, with D possibly matching TRBD1 (6 bases). Germline-derived CDR1 and CDR2 are MGHDK and SYGVNS. The CDR3 covers 15 residues. The ends were cut back, 5 bases at V and 7 bases at J, with 15 bases in the middle.

V usage is TRBV5-1 and J usage is TRBJ2-5; 9 positions agree with TRBD2. Germline CDR1 and CDR2: SGHRS and YFSETQ. J gave up 0 bases and V 6 bases, and 6 bases lay outside the gene matches. This CDR3 is built from 15 residues. CDR3 DNA sequence: TGCGCCAGCAAAAGGCTAGCGGGGTACCAAGAGACCCAGTACTTC. Translating gives CASKRLAGYQETQYF.

The V call is TRBV1, the J call TRBJ2-2; TRBD1, as called in the table, went unchecked against the DNA. TRBV1 represents a pseudogene. There are 15 residues in the CDR3. CDR3 sequence: CTSSPRQGYTGELFF. The CDR3 coding sequence is TGCACCAGCAGCCCACGACAGGGGTACACCGGGGAGCTGTTTTTT.

This clone was detected a few times. The sample contains more than one DNA sequence encoding this CDR3. The chain is built from TRBV6-1 and TRBJ1-3; 7 bases align to TRBD1. The CDR3 runs to 16 residues. V gave up 2 bases and J gave up 0 bases; unmatched junction bases: 4. Per germline, CDR1 MNHNS and CDR2 SASEGT. The CDR3 reads CASSETGASSGNTIYF. The CDR3 nucleotides read TGTGCCAGCAGTGAAACAGGGGCCAGCTCTGGAAACACCATATATTTT.

The V call is TRBV5-6, the J call TRBJ2-3; 7 positions match TRBD2. The CDR3 has 18 amino acids. The V gene end was trimmed by 0 bases and the J gene end by 1 base; junction bases not matched to a gene: 11. Germline V gene sequence: CDR1 SGHDT, CDR2 YYEEEE. The CDR3 nucleotides read TGTGCCAGCAGCTTGGGGCAATGGGAGGGGCGCGGCACAGATACGCAGTATTTT. This translates into CASSLGQWEGRGTDTQYF.

The rearrangement joins TRBV2 to TRBJ2-7; D is ambiguous. In germline, CDR1 is SNHLY, CDR2 FYNNEI. V was pared by 8 bases and J by 1 base, with 6 bases between. CDR3 length: 11 amino acids. CDR3 sequence (DNA): TGTGCCAGCCACAGTTCCTACGAGCAGTACTTC. Translation: CASHSSYEQYF.

This rearrangement joins TRBV11-2 to TRBJ2-2; no definite D call. The germline gives CDR1 SGHAT, CDR2 FQNNGV. The V gene lost 1 base and the J gene lost 1 base, with 4 bases spanning the gap. The CDR3 contains 14 residues. CDR3 loop: CASSLVQNTGELFF. The CDR3 coding sequence is TGTGCCAGCAGCTTAGTACAGAACACCGGGGAGCTGTTTTTT.

The chain links TRBV7-4 to TRBJ1-3; a weak D match, TRBD1 (6 bases). The V gene's germline CDR1 is SGHVT and CDR2 SQSDAQ. CDR3 length: 15 amino acids. V was cut by 8 bases and J by 5 bases, with 19 bases left in between. In nucleotides, the CDR3 is TGTGCCAGCTTGAAGGGTGGAGGGGACAGAAACACCATATATTTT. Translating gives CASLKGGGDRNTIYF. Variable domain in full (rest from reference TRBV7-4 and TRBJ1-3): GAGVSQSPRYKVAKRGRDVALRCDSISGHVTLYWYRQTLGQGSEVLTYSQSDAQRDKSGRPSGRFSAERPERSVSTLKIQRTEQGDSAVYLCASLKGGGDRNTIYFGEGSWLTVV.

The chain couples TRBV7-8 to TRBJ1-2; a weak D match, TRBD1 (5 bases). Germline V gene lookup returns CDR1 SGHVS and CDR2 FQNEAQ. The CDR3 contains 15 residues. V was clipped by 7 bases and J by 5 bases, with 20 bases between them. The CDR3 here is CASTLGAVNAYGYTF. CDR3 in DNA: TGTGCCAGCACCCTAGGGGCAGTTAATGCTTATGGCTACACCTTC.

The gene calls are TRBV2 and TRBJ1-5, with D possibly being TRBD1 (6 bases). Between the trimmed V and J ends, which lost 7 bases and 2 bases, there was a span of 18 bases. This CDR3 has 16 amino acids. Per germline, CDR1 SNHLY and CDR2 FYNNEI. Here the CDR3 reads CASTLGGGAGNQPQHF. In nucleotides, the CDR3 is TGTGCCAGCACCCTAGGTGGGGGGGCCGGCAATCAGCCCCAGCATTTT.

J is TRBJ1-1 and V is TRBV5-6; possibly TRBD1 for D (5 bases). The germline V gene encodes CDR1 SGHDT and CDR2 YYEEEE. Trimming cost V 1 base and J 7 bases, with 11 bases left between them. This CDR3 has 13 amino acids. The CDR3 DNA sequence: TGTGCCAGCAGCTTGAAAAGGGGAGGTGAAGCTTTCTTT. This codes for CASSLKRGGEAFF.

This chain connects TRBV19 to TRBJ1-6, with D possibly being TRBD1 (5 bases). The CDR3 spans 15 residues. V was shortened by 3 bases and J by 5 bases, with 11 bases between the two germline ends. CDR1 is LNHDA, CDR2 SQIVND, per germline (reference sequence). CDR3 sequence: CASSIRRGDNSPLHF. CDR3 nucleotides: TGTGCCAGTAGTATTAGGAGGGGCGATAATTCACCCCTCCACTTT.

This chain uses TRBV18 with TRBJ2-2; TRBD1 matches 7 bases. Trimming cost V 3 bases and J 4 bases; bases outside gene matches: 8. CDR3 size: 16 residues. Germline lookup yields CDR1 KGHSH and CDR2 LQKENI. CDR3 in amino acids: CASSPRQGQSTGELFF. CDR3 DNA: TGTGCCAGCTCACCCCGACAGGGACAAAGCACCGGGGAGCTGTTTTTT.

The rearrangement joins TRBV5-1 to TRBJ1-2, with D tentatively TRBD1 (6 bases). Germline V CDR1 and CDR2: SGHRS, YFSETQ. V was shortened by 4 bases and J by 2 bases, with 15 bases between the two germline ends. The CDR3 runs to 15 residues. The CDR3 spells CASSRQTGPNYGYTF. The CDR3 DNA follows: TGCGCCAGCAGCCGGCAGACAGGACCCAACTATGGCTACACCTTC.

This clone occurred a few times. This rearrangement joins TRBV7-8 to TRBJ1-1; the D gene is possibly TRBD1 (6 bases). This CDR3 spans 13 amino acids. The ends were cut back, 10 bases at V and 4 bases at J, with 16 bases in the middle. Germline loops: CDR1 SGHVS, CDR2 FQNEAQ. The CDR3 is CAIRGGEGTEAFF. In nucleotides, the CDR3 is TGTGCCATCCGAGGGGGGGAGGGCACTGAAGCTTTCTTT.

V gene TRBV5-1 combines with J gene TRBJ2-2, with D perhaps given as TRBD1 or TRBD2 (5 bases each). The CDR3 loop spans 16 amino acids. The germline CDR1 and CDR2 sequences are SGHRS and YFSETQ. Trimming took 0 bases from V and 6 from J, leaving 15 bases between them. The CDR3 DNA follows: TGCGCCAGCAGCTTGGTAGTGGCAGGGACGGCCGGGGAGCTGTTTTTT. Protein: CASSLVVAGTAGELFF. Supplemented by reference TRBV5-1 and TRBJ2-2, the full variable domain reads KAGVTQTPRYLIKTRGQQVTLSCSPISGHRSVSWYQQTPGQGLQFLFEYFSETQRNKGNFPGRFSGRQFSNSRSEMNVSTLELGDSALYLCASSLVVAGTAGELFFGEGSRLTVL.

The rearrangement uses TRBV19 and TRBJ1-3; no clear D gene. Germline V gene lookup returns CDR1 LNHDA and CDR2 SQIVND (reference sequence). CDR3 size: 12 residues. The V and J ends lost 5 bases and 4 bases respectively, with 6 bases between them. CDR3 coding DNA: TGTGCCAGTAGTGCCAGGGGAAACACCATATATTTT. This translates into CASSARGNTIYF.

V usage is TRBV29-1 and J usage is TRBJ2-7, with 9 bases that match TRBD1. Germline assignment: CDR1 SQVTM and CDR2 ANQGSEA. The CDR3 runs to 11 residues. With V trimmed by 4 bases and J by 5 bases, 0 bases remained unmatched. CDR3 coding DNA: TGCAGCGTTGGACAGGGGGACGAGCAGTACTTC. Amino acid sequence: CSVGQGDEQYF.

CDR3 DNA: TGTGCCAGCTCACCAGTTTTGGCTGAAGCTTTCTTT. Its protein is CASSPVLAEAFF. The rearrangement links TRBV18 to TRBJ1-1; D is unclear. The CDR3 sequence is 12 residues long. Per the germline V gene, CDR1 is KGHSH and CDR2 is LQKENI. Trimming removed 2 bases at V and 6 bases at J, with 7 bases between.

This clone was detected only a few times. The genes are TRBV7-6 and TRBJ1-3; D is possibly TRBD1 (5 bases). V dropped 5 bases and J dropped 4 bases, with 15 bases sitting between them. Germline V gene sequence: CDR1 SGHVS, CDR2 FNYEAQ. This CDR3 spans 15 amino acids. CDR3 protein: CASSPGAGSGNTIYF. The DNA for the CDR3 is TGTGCCAGCAGCCCCGGGGCGGGGTCGGGAAACACCATATATTTT.

As to this clone: Other nucleotide sequences in the sample specify the same CDR3. The chain has TRBV30 and TRBJ2-7; 10 bases line up with TRBD1. Looked up from germline, CDR1 is GTSNPN and CDR2 is SVGIG (reference sequence). J gave up 3 bases and V 0 bases, and 5 bases lay outside the gene matches. This CDR3 has 15 residues. CDR3 sequence (DNA): TGTGCCTGGAGTGTAAGGGACAGGGGCATCTACGAGCAGTACTTC. It translates to CAWSVRDRGIYEQYF.